These T cell receptor beta chains were read from a single sample in a study of early T cells in non-severe SARS-CoV-2 infection. TCRdb passed the 5' RACE reads through MiXCR, listing each CDR3 protein once. The top ten hold roughly 3% of the sample, which has tens of thousands of distinct CDR3 sequences, 11% seen once. This sample comprised whole blood, obtained at baseline. Source of these receptors: an adult who was a healthcare worker with PCR-confirmed SARS-CoV-2 infection or an uninfected control (not recorded which). CDR3s include the opening cysteine and the closing phenylalanine or tryptophan. A D gene is named only where the DNA matches it firmly. Some rows mark clone size as missing; the rest say once, few, many or name a class of expanded clone.

V	J	size	D	length	DNA	CDR3
TRBV5-1	TRBJ1-1	NA	NA	14	TGCGCCAGCAGCCCCGGCGGGCAGGCGTTGGTAGCTTTCTTT	CASSPGGQALVAFF
TRBV3-2	TRBJ2-1	few	NA	12	TGTGCCAGCAGCCAGGGACCTCATGAGCAGTTCTTC	CASSQGPHEQFF
TRBV5-1	TRBJ1-1	few	NA	14	TGCGCCAGCAGCTTGGGGAGATCCGGGACTGAAGCTTTCTTT	CASSLGRSGTEAFF
TRBV7-6	TRBJ2-7	many	NA	14	TGTGCCAGCAGCTTAGGAGGGATGGGGGGCGAGCAGTACTTC	CASSLGGMGGEQYF
TRBV5-4	TRBJ2-3	few	NA	14	TGTGCCAGCAGCCCCCGGGACCGCACAGATACGCAGTATTTT	CASSPRDRTDTQYF
TRBV20-1	TRBJ2-7	many	NA	12	TGCAGTGCTAGAGAGGCCCCCTACGAGCAGTACTTC	CSAREAPYEQYF
TRBV19	TRBJ2-3	few	TRBD2	16	TGTGCCAGTAGTATTAGCCCGGGACTACACACAGATACGCAGTATTTT	CASSISPGLHTDTQYF
TRBV6-1	TRBJ2-7	NA	NA	12	TGTGCCACATCCGGGGCCCACTACGAGCAGTACTTC	CATSGAHYEQYF
TRBV11-2	TRBJ1-1	few	NA	15	TGTGCCAGCAGCTTAGGACACCCCTGGAACACTGAAGCTTTCTTT	CASSLGHPWNTEAFF
TRBV2	TRBJ1-4	many	TRBD1	14	TGTGCCAGCAGAAACGACAGGGAGAATGAAAAACTGTTTTTT	CASRNDRENEKLFF
TRBV12-3/TRBV12-4	TRBJ2-7	NA	TRBD1	13	TGTGCCAGCAGTTTCAGACAGGGCTACGAGCAGTACTTC	CASSFRQGYEQYF
TRBV11-2	TRBJ2-5	few	TRBD2	15	TGTGCCAGCAGACAGTGGCGGGGGGTGGCAGAGACCCAGTACTTC	CASRQWRGVAETQYF
TRBV9	TRBJ2-5	NA	NA	15	TGTGCCAGCAGCGTAGCTATAGCTTCGCAAGAGACCCAGTACTTC	CASSVAIASQETQYF
TRBV7-2	TRBJ2-7	few	NA	16	TGTGCCAGCAGCTTACTCCTCCCCAGGATTTCCTACGAGCAGTACTTC	CASSLLLPRISYEQYF
TRBV5-1	TRBJ2-4	many	NA	15	TGCGCCAGCAGCGAAACAACCTTAGGGGCAACCATTCAGTACTTC	CASSETTLGATIQYF
TRBV6-6	TRBJ1-5	NA	NA	14	TGTGCCAGCAGTTACAGCGGCCTGGATCAGCCCCAGCATTTT	CASSYSGLDQPQHF
TRBV20-1	TRBJ1-1	few	NA	13	TGCAGTGCTAGAGATACCAGGGACACTGAAGCTTTCTTT	CSARDTRDTEAFF
TRBV6-5	TRBJ2-7	NA	TRBD1	14	TGTGCCAGCAGTACAAGGGGGCGCCCTAACGAGCAGTACTTC	CASSTRGRPNEQYF
TRBV13	TRBJ1-1	many	NA	17	TGTGCCAGCAGCTTGGCGCTTTCGGGCACCCTGAACACTGAAGCTTTCTTT	CASSLALSGTLNTEAFF
TRBV7-6	TRBJ2-5	many	NA	16	TGTGCCAGCAGCCCCCTCGGCGGGCCAGTCCAAGAGACCCAGTACTTC	CASSPLGGPVQETQYF
TRBV30	TRBJ2-7	few	NA	11	TGTGCCTGGAGTCAGTCCTACGAGCAGTACTTC	CAWSQSYEQYF
TRBV7-9	TRBJ1-1	few	NA	15	TGTGCCAGCAGCCAAGGTCCCTTGGGGAACACTGAAGCTTTCTTT	CASSQGPLGNTEAFF
TRBV11-1	TRBJ2-5	many	NA	13	TGTGCCAGCAGCCCCAGGGTCGGAGAGACCCAGTACTTC	CASSPRVGETQYF
TRBV5-1	TRBJ2-7	NA	TRBD1	14	TGCGCCAGCAGCTTGGAGGGGGCCTCCTACGAGCAGTACTTC	CASSLEGASYEQYF
TRBV7-9	TRBJ1-2	NA	NA	14	TGTGCCAGCAGCCTAGGGCCCTCCCCCTATGGCTACACCTTC	CASSLGPSPYGYTF
TRBV5-1	TRBJ2-1	few	NA	15	TGCGCCAGCAGCTTGGGACACGGGCTCTACAATGAGCAGTTCTTC	CASSLGHGLYNEQFF
TRBV27	TRBJ2-1	many	TRBD1	11	TGTGCCAGCAGACAGGGGTATGAGCAGTTCTTC	CASRQGYEQFF
TRBV13	TRBJ1-3	NA	TRBD1	17	TGTGCCAGCAGCTTGCGTACAGGGGATAGCTCTGGAAACACCATATATTTT	CASSLRTGDSSGNTIYF
TRBV20-1	TRBJ1-5	many	NA	14	TGCAGTGCTAGAGTCGGGAATAGCAATCAGCCCCAGCATTTT	CSARVGNSNQPQHF
TRBV3-1	TRBJ2-3	NA	NA	15	TGTGCCAGCAGCCAAGGAGGGGATATGACAGATACGCAGTATTTT	CASSQGGDMTDTQYF
TRBV12-3/TRBV12-4	TRBJ1-2	many	NA	13	TGTGCCAGCAGTTTCCGAGGCAGCTATGGCTACACCTTC	CASSFRGSYGYTF
TRBV7-6	TRBJ2-5	few	NA	12	TGTGCCAGCAGCCCCCCGTTAGAGACCCAGTACTTC	CASSPPLETQYF
TRBV20-1	TRBJ2-5	few	NA	13	TGCAGTGCTAACACCGGGACATTGGAGACCCAGTACTTC	CSANTGTLETQYF
TRBV10-1	TRBJ2-5	few	TRBD2	15	TGCGCCAGCAGTGATAGACTAGCGGGGACGGAGACCCAGTACTTC	CASSDRLAGTETQYF
TRBV20-1	TRBJ1-2	many	NA	12	TGCAGTGCTAGTACCGGGAATTATGGCTACACCTTC	CSASTGNYGYTF
TRBV12-3/TRBV12-4	TRBJ2-7	NA	NA	13	TGTGCCAGCAGTTTAGCAGGACATCTCGAGCAGTACTTC	CASSLAGHLEQYF
TRBV2	TRBJ2-5	many	NA	12	TGTGCCAGCAGCGAGGGGGGGGAGACCCAGTACTTC	CASSEGGETQYF
TRBV30	TRBJ1-5	few	NA	15	TGTGCCTGGAGTGTATCGGGGATACGACATCAGCCCCAGCATTTT	CAWSVSGIRHQPQHF
TRBV19	TRBJ2-3	NA	NA	15	TGTGCCAGTAGTCCTACGGCTAGCCGCGCAGATACGCAGTATTTT	CASSPTASRADTQYF
TRBV11-2	TRBJ2-1	NA	NA	15	TGTGCCAGCAGCTTAAGGCCCCGGGCCTACAATGAGCAGTTCTTC	CASSLRPRAYNEQFF
TRBV11-2	TRBJ1-3	few	NA	15	TGTGCCAGCAGCTTACTGGGGGACTCTGGAAACACCATATATTTT	CASSLLGDSGNTIYF
TRBV5-4	TRBJ2-2	once	NA	15	TGTGCCAGCAGCTTGGGAGGGGCGCGGGCCGGGGAGCTGTTTTTT	CASSLGGARAGELFF
TRBV18	TRBJ1-4	few	NA	12	TGTGCCAGCTCACCAAGGGACGGGAAACTGTTTTTT	CASSPRDGKLFF
TRBV5-1	TRBJ2-1	NA	NA	14	TGCGCCAGCATCGGAGGAGGCGTCTACAATGAGCAGTTCTTC	CASIGGGVYNEQFF
TRBV20-1	TRBJ2-7	few	TRBD1	14	TGCAGTGCTATTGGGCAGGGGGTAACCTACGAGCAGTACTTC	CSAIGQGVTYEQYF
TRBV20-1	TRBJ2-3	many	NA	12	TGCAGTGCTAGGCGGGGCGCAGATACGCAGTATTTT	CSARRGADTQYF
TRBV20-1	TRBJ2-5	few	NA	15	TGCAGTGCTAGTCTAGGGGCCAGCCAAACAGAGACCCAGTACTTC	CSASLGASQTETQYF
TRBV5-4	TRBJ1-1	NA	NA	13	TGTGCCAGCAGCTTGGATCCTAACACTGAAGCTTTCTTT	CASSLDPNTEAFF
TRBV6-6	TRBJ1-3	few	NA	15	TGTGCCAGCAGTTACCCCGGGGCAGCTGGAAACACCATATATTTT	CASSYPGAAGNTIYF